By frequency in the sample, the clone carrying this T cell receptor (beta chain) is medium-sized (0.01 to 0.1%). Its specificity is unknown. Per the germline V gene, CDR1 is DFQATT and CDR2 is SNEGSKA (reference sequence). This CDR3 has 14 amino acids. J lost 6 bases, V lost 6 bases, and 11 bases had no gene match. The sample is drawn from a study of T-cell reconstitution after alpha-beta-depleted transplantation in children. Whole-study findings and limits: One year post-transplant, T-cell counts and diversity were largely derived from T cells produced anew. TCRbeta diversity was high at day 60 in some patients (a result of surviving recipient T cells and thymic progenitors). It was reported that alpha-beta T cells came from several hundred expanded graft clones (about two months after transplant).

For TCRbeta, the library was prepared with unique molecular identifiers. TCRdb used MiXCR to reprocess the PCR reads, holding one entry per CDR3 protein. The top ten hold under 7% of the sample, which has about 16,000 distinct CDR3 sequences, 5% to 5.5% seen once. The TCR was taken from a boy younger than 18 with acute lymphoblastic leukemia, due to receive a stem cell transplant. This rearrangement joins TRBV20-1 to TRBJ2-5, with 9 bases aligning to TRBD2. The source material was PBMCs, sampled before TCRalphabeta/CD19-depleted stem cell transplant. CDR3 coding DNA: TGCAGTGCCTCGGCAACTAGCGGGCAAAAGACCCAGTACTTC. The encoded protein is CSASATSGQKTQYF.